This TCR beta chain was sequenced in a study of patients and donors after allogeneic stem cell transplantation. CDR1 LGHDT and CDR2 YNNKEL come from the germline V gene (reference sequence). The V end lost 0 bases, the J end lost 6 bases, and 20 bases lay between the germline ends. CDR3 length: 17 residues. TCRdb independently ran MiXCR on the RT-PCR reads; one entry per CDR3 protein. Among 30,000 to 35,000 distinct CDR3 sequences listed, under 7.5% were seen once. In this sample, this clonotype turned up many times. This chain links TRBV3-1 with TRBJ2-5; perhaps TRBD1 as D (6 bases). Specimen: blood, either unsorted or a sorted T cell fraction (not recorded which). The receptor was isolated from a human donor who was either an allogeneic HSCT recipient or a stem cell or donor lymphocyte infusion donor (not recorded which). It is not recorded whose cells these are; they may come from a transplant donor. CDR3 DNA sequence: TGTGCCAGCAGCCAAGAAGTCCTATTTACAGGGCCGAAGACCCAGTACTTC. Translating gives CASSQEVLFTGPKTQYF.